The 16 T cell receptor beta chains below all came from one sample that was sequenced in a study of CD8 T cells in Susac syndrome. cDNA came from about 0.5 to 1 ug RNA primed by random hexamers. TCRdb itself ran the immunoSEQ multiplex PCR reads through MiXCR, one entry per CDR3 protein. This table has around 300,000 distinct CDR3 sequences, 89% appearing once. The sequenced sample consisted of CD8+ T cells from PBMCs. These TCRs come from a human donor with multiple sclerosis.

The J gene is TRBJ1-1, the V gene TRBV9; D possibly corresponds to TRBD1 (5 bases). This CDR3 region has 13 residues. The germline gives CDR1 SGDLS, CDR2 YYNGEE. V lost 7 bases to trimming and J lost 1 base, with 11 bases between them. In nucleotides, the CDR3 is TGTGCCAGCCAAGGTGGGACGAACACTGAAGCTTTCTTT. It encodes CASQGGTNTEAFF. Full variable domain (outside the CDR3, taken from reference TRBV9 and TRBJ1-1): DSGVTQTPKHLITATGQRVTLRCSPRSGDLSVYWYQQSLDQGLQFLIQYYNGEERAKGNILERFSAQQFPDLHSELNLSSLELGDSALYFCASQGGTNTEAFFGQGTRLTVV.

The chain's CDR3 is CASSSPSWYGYTF. The CDR3 DNA reads as TGTGCCAGCAGCTCCCCCAGTTGGTATGGCTACACCTTC. This chain links TRBV12-3 or TRBV12-4 with TRBJ1-2; D call uncertain. The V gene lost 6 bases and the J gene lost 5 bases, with 13 bases spanning the gap. The length of the CDR3 is 13 residues.

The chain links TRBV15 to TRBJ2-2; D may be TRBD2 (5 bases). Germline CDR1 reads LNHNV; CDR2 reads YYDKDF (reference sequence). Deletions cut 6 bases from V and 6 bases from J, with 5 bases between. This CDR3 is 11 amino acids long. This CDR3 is CATREAGELFF. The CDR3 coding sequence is TGTGCCACCAGGGAGGCCGGGGAGCTGTTTTTT. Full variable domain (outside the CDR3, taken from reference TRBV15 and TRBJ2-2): DAMVIQNPRYQVTQFGKPVTLSCSQTLNHNVMYWYQQKSSQAPKLLFHYYDKDFNNEADTPDNFQSRRPNTSFCFLDIRSPGLGDTAMYLCATREAGELFFGEGSRLTVL.

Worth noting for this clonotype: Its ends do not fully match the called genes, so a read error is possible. The CDR3 region is CASMGNTEVFF. For the CDR3, the DNA is TGCGCCAGCATGGGGAACACTGAAGTTTTCTTT. This chain uses TRBV5-1 with TRBJ1-1; D uncertain. CDR1 and CDR2 from the germline V gene are SGHRS and YFSETQ. CDR3 size: 11 residues.

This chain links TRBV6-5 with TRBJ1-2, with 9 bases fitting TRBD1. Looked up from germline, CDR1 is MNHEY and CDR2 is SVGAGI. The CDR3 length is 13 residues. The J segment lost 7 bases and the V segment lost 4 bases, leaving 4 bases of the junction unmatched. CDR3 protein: CASSFEGQGGYTF. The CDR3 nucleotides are TGTGCCAGCAGTTTTGAGGGACAGGGTGGCTACACCTTC.

The CDR3 loop is CASSQVAGEGFYEQYF. The CDR3 DNA reads as TGTGCCAGCAGCCAGGTAGCGGGAGAAGGGTTCTACGAGCAGTACTTC. The genes are TRBV4-2 and TRBJ2-7; TRBD2 agrees at 9 bases. This CDR3 contains 16 residues. Germline V gene data show CDR1 as LGHNA and CDR2 as YNFKEQ. With V trimmed by 3 bases and J by 3 bases, 9 bases remained unmatched.

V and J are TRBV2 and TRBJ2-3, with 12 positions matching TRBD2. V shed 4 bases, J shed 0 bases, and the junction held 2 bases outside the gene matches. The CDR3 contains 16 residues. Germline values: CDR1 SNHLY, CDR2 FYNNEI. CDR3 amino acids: CASSAGTSGSTDTQYF. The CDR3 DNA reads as TGTGCCAGCAGTGCGGGGACTAGCGGGAGCACAGATACGCAGTATTTT.

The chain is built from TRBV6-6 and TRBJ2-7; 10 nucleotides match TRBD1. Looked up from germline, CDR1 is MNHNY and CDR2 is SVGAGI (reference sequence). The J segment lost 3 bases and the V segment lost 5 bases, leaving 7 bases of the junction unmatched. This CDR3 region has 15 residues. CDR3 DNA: TGTGCCAGCAGTCCAGGACAGGGGGGTCACTACGAGCAGTACTTC. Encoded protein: CASSPGQGGHYEQYF.

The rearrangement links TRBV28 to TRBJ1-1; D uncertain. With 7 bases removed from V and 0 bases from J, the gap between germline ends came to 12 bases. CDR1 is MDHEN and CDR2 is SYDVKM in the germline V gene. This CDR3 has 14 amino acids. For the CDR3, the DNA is TGTGCCAGCATTGGGCAGAACATGAACACTGAAGCTTTCTTT. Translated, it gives CASIGQNMNTEAFF.

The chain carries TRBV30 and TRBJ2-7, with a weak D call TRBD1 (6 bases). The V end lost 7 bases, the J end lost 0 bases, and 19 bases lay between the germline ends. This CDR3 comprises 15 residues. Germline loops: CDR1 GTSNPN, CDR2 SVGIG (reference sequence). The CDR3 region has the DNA TGTGCCTCCAACACCGAGGGGGAGCTCTCCTACGAGCAGTACTTC. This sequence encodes CASNTEGELSYEQYF.

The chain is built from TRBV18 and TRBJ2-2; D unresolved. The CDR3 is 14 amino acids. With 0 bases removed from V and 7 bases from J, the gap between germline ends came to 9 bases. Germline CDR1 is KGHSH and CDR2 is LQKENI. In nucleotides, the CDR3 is TGTGCCAGCTCACCACCGTCCGGGTTCGGGGAGCTGTTTTTT. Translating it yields CASSPPSGFGELFF.

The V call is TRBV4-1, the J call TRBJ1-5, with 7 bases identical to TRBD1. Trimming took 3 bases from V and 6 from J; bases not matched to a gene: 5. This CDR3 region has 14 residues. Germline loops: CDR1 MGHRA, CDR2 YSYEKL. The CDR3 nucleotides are TGCGCCAGCAGCCACACAGGGGAGGGTCAGCCCCAGCATTTT. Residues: CASSHTGEGQPQHF.

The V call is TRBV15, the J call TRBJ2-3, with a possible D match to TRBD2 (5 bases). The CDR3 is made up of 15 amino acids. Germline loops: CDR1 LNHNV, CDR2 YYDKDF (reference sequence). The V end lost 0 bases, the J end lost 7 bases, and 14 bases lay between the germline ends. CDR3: CATSRDPSLGNTQYF. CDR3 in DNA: TGTGCCACCAGCAGAGACCCCTCACTAGGGAATACGCAGTATTTT.

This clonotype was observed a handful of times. CDR3 sequence: CASRETGVLWGNEQFF. The CDR3 DNA is TGTGCCAGCAGGGAAACAGGGGTTTTATGGGGCAATGAGCAGTTCTTC. The rearrangement joins TRBV12-3 or TRBV12-4 to TRBJ2-1; 7 nucleotides match TRBD1. The V and J ends lost 6 bases and 6 bases, in that order; junction bases with no gene match: 14. This CDR3 region has 16 residues.

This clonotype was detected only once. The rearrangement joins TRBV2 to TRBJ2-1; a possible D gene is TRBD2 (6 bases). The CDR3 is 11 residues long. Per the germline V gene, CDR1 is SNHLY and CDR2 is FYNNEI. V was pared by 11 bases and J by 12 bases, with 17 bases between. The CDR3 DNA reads TGTGCCCGGAGGGGCCTCGGTGGGCAGTTCTTC. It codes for CARRGLGGQFF. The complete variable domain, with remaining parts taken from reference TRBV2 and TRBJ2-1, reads EPEVTQTPSHQVTQMGQEVILRCVPISNHLYFYWYRQILGQKVEFLVSFYNNEISEKSEIFDDQFSVERPDGSNFTLKIRSTKLEDSAMYFCARRGLGGQFFGPGTRLTVL.

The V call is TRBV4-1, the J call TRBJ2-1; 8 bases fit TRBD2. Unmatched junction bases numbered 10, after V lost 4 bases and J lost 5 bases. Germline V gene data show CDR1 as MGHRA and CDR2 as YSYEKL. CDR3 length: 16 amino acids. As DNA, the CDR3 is TGCGCCAGCAGCCTCCCGGGGGGGACGATTAACAATGAGCAGTTCTTC. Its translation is CASSLPGGTINNEQFF.